A few counts support the clone carrying this TCR beta chain. The antigen is undetermined. The data were taken from a study of CD8+ T cells in alopecia areata. Study-level information: Oral tofacitinib (5 to 10 mg twice daily) was administered to treated patients.

RNA extraction and reverse transcription yielded cDNA as sequencing template. Clones were sequenced by immunoSEQ multiplex PCR, and TCRdb holds only the in-frame ones, with some missing. The sample comprises about 94,000 clones, around three quarters of which are singletons, and roughly 17% rests with the top ten. Indicated treatment: oral pan-JAK inhibitor, 5-10 mg twice daily. Germline-derived CDR1 and CDR2 are SQVTM and ANQGSEA. Between the trimmed V and J ends, which lost 5 bases and 0 bases, there was a span of 11 bases. The CDR3 consists of 14 residues. Study-wide results and caveats: Clonality was higher in lesional than normal scalp, especially in alopecia totalis/universalis. Numerous expanded lesional clones remained in scalp and blood during tofacitinib.

This specimen was CD8+ T cells sorted from blood, taken at week 44, from a patient treated with tofacitinib. This TCR came from a human donor with alopecia areata. The chain employs TRBV29-1 and TRBJ1-5, with D tentatively TRBD1 (6 bases). The CDR3 DNA reads TGCAGCGTTCGCGAAGGGGGTAGCAATCAGCCCCAGCATTTT. The encoded protein is CSVREGGSNQPQHF.